This T cell receptor beta chain was sequenced during a study of shared clonotypes between healthy human individuals. Study findings and constraints: Larger estimated richness was generally seen in naive subsets than in memory subsets. Though the depth was large, rarefaction showed that sorted-subset sequencing was incomplete.

All the donors were Caucasian adults who lived in Nashville, Tennessee. For this clone: Its matching antigen is unknown.

Sorted-subset replicate PCR reactions were performed with about 200 ng DNA, corresponding to roughly 31,000 T cell genomes. Clones were read by immunoSEQ multiplex PCR, and TCRdb kept only the in-frame ones, dropping some. The table lists under 2.5 million clones, 92% of them singletons. The CDR3 has 15 residues. V was clipped by 1 base and J by 3 bases, with 12 bases between them. Germline loops: CDR1 LNHDA, CDR2 SQIVND (reference sequence). The chain carries TRBV19 and TRBJ1-2, with D unresolved. The TCR originated in a man aged 18 to 30 in good health. Some clones in this sample may be carry-over from other donors' samples. The specimen was naive CD4+ T cells from PBMCs. Subset meaning: CD45RA+ positively selected. For the CDR3, the DNA is TGTGCCAGTAGTATAGCCTGGGCAGTCCACTATGGCTACACCTTC. Its protein product is CASSIAWAVHYGYTF.